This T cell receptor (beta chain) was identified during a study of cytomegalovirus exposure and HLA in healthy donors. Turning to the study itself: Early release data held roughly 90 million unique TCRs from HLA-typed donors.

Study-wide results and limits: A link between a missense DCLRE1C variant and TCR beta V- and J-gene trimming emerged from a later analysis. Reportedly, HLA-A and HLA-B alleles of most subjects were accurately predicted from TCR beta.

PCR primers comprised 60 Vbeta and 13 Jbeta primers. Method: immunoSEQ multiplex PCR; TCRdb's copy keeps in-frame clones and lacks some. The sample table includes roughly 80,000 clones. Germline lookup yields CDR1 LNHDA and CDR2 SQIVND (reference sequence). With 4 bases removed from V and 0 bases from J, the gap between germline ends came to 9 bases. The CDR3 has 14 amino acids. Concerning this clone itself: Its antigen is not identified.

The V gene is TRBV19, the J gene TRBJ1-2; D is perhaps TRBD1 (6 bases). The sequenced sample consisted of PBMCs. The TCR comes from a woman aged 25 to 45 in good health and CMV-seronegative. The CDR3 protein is CASSTRQANYGYTF. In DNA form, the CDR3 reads TGTGCCAGTAGTACCCGACAGGCTAACTATGGCTACACCTTC.